This entry lists 26 T cell receptor beta chains sequenced from one sample in a study of blood T cell repertoires in COVID-19. TCRdb's table, derived via immunoSEQ multiplex PCR, lists solely in-frame clones and lacks some. Among over 250,000 clones, 80% to 90% were seen once, and the ten largest hold about 10%. The sequencing input was peripheral blood. The receptors shown here come from a woman aged 70-85 years with COVID-19, enrolled during active disease.

In its sample, this clone was seen a few times. The chain recombines TRBV5-4 with TRBJ2-3; D uncertain. With 6 bases removed from V and 0 bases from J, the gap between germline ends came to 11 bases. The CDR3 has 14 amino acids. Germline CDR1 SGHNT, CDR2 YYREEE (reference sequence). The CDR3 DNA reads TGTGCCAGCACCGACCCCGGGAGCACAGATACGCAGTATTTT. It codes for CASTDPGSTDTQYF. Drawing the rest from reference TRBV5-4 and TRBJ2-3, the complete variable domain is ETGVTQSPTHLIKTRGQQVTLRCSSQSGHNTVSWYQQALGQGPQFIFQYYREEENGRGNFPPRFSGLQFPNYSSELNVNALELDDSALYLCASTDPGSTDTQYFGPGTRLTVL.

V usage is TRBV21-1 and J usage is TRBJ2-2; TRBD1 is taken as the D call from the table, unchecked against the DNA. TRBV21-1 is reported as a pseudogene. The CDR3 consists of 16 residues. The CDR3 reads CASSKVKDRFTGELFF. CDR3 DNA: TGTGCCAGCAGCAAAGTAAAAGACAGGTTCACCGGGGAGCTGTTTTTT.

This rearrangement joins TRBV6-1 to TRBJ2-2; a weak D match, TRBD2 (6 bases). Trimming left V 4 bases short and J 4 bases short, with 22 bases between. This CDR3 is 18 amino acids long. The germline gives CDR1 MNHNS, CDR2 SASEGT. CDR3 sequence: CASSARGGARASTGELFF. CDR3 in DNA: TGTGCCAGCAGTGCCCGAGGAGGGGCCAGGGCAAGCACCGGGGAGCTGTTTTTT.

The chain links TRBV4-2 to TRBJ1-4; D unclear. Trimming took off 1 base at V and 0 bases at J, with 6 bases between the two ends. Germline V gene data show CDR1 as LGHNA and CDR2 as YNFKEQ. This CDR3 has 15 residues. The CDR3, as DNA: TGTGCCAGCAGCCAAGCTCCAGCAACTAATGAAAAACTGTTTTTT. It specifies CASSQAPATNEKLFF.

The V gene is TRBV5-1, the J gene TRBJ2-2, with 8 bases fitting TRBD1. Germline V gene data show CDR1 as SGHRS and CDR2 as YFSETQ. This CDR3 comprises 14 residues. V lost 5 bases, J lost 3 bases, and 3 bases stayed unmatched. CDR3 coding DNA: TGCGCCAGCAGGGGGACAGGATACACCGGGGAGCTGTTTTTT. Encoded protein: CASRGTGYTGELFF. The entire variable domain, with the rest obtained from reference TRBV5-1 and TRBJ2-2, is as follows: KAGVTQTPRYLIKTRGQQVTLSCSPISGHRSVSWYQQTPGQGLQFLFEYFSETQRNKGNFPGRFSGRQFSNSRSEMNVSTLELGDSALYLCASRGTGYTGELFFGEGSRLTVL.

The chain is built from TRBV14 and TRBJ2-7, with 7 bases lining up with TRBD1. This CDR3 contains 15 residues. J lost 2 bases, V lost 3 bases, and 7 bases had no gene match. Germline loops: CDR1 SGHDN, CDR2 FVKESK. DNA of the CDR3: TGTGCCAGCAGCCATACCAGACAGGGAACCTACGAGCAGTACTTC. It translates to CASSHTRQGTYEQYF. The full variable domain, rest sourced from reference TRBV14 and TRBJ2-7, is EAGVTQFPSHSVIEKGQTVTLRCDPISGHDNLYWYRRVMGKEIKFLLHFVKESKQDESGMPNNRFLAERTGGTYSTLKVQPAELEDSGVYFCASSHTRQGTYEQYFGPGTRLTVT.

V usage is TRBV6-1 and J usage is TRBJ2-3; TRBD2 matches 7 bases. Germline V gene sequence: CDR1 MNHNS, CDR2 SASEGT. Losses at the gene ends were 0 bases for V and 2 bases for J; bases not matched to a gene: 11. The CDR3 length is 18 residues. The CDR3 sequence: CASSEATPGLHFTDTQYF. DNA for the CDR3: TGTGCCAGCAGTGAAGCAACCCCGGGACTACACTTCACAGATACGCAGTATTTT.

The V call is TRBV18, the J call TRBJ2-5, with D hard to call. V shed 6 bases and J shed 0 bases, with 8 bases lying between them. CDR3 length: 13 residues. Germline loops: CDR1 KGHSH, CDR2 LQKENI. The CDR3 is CASSLRNQETQYF. In DNA, the CDR3 is TGTGCCAGCTCCCTGAGGAACCAAGAGACCCAGTACTTC. Supplemented by reference TRBV18 and TRBJ2-5, the full variable domain reads NAGVMQNPRHLVRRRGQEARLRCSPMKGHSHVYWYRQLPEEGLKFMVYLQKENIIDESGMPKERFSAEFPKEGPSILRIQQVVRGDSAAYFCASSLRNQETQYFGPGTRLLVL.

The V and J genes are TRBV6-6 and TRBJ2-2; TRBD1 is a possible D gene (5 bases). The CDR3 spans 14 residues. Germline CDR1 and CDR2: MNHNY and SVGAGI (reference sequence). V was clipped by 5 bases and J by 4 bases, with 11 bases between them. Written as DNA, the CDR3 is TGTGCCAGCAGTGGCAGGGTAGGCACCGGGGAGCTGTTTTTT. This sequence encodes CASSGRVGTGELFF.

The chain recombines TRBV19 with TRBJ1-1, with 8 nucleotides matching TRBD1. V was pared by 8 bases and J by 4 bases, with 9 bases of the junction left unmatched. The CDR3 has 14 residues. The V gene's germline CDR1 is LNHDA and CDR2 SQIVND (reference sequence). In DNA, the CDR3 is TGTGCCAGTTCCGGGGCAGGGGGCTTCACTGAAGCTTTCTTT. Residues: CASSGAGGFTEAFF.

The J gene is TRBJ1-2, the V gene TRBV30; D not resolved. CDR1 is GTSNPN and CDR2 is SVGIG in the germline V gene (reference sequence). The CDR3 sequence is 11 residues long. Trimming removed 2 bases from V and 6 bases from J, with 7 bases in between. Here the CDR3 reads CAWSPGHGYTF. CDR3 DNA: TGTGCCTGGAGTCCAGGCCATGGCTACACCTTC.

CDR3 protein: CASTQQIGDTIYF. For the CDR3, the DNA is TGTGCCTCAACCCAGCAAATAGGAGACACCATATATTTT. The rearrangement links TRBV30 to TRBJ1-3; the D is unclear. The CDR3 sequence is 13 residues long. Germline assignment: CDR1 GTSNPN and CDR2 SVGIG (reference sequence). Between the trimmed V and J ends, which lost 7 bases and 8 bases, there was a span of 18 bases.

V gene TRBV19 combines with J gene TRBJ2-7; 9 positions agree with TRBD1. The CDR3 has 16 amino acids. V lost 1 base to trimming and J lost 1 base; unmatched junction nucleotides: 5. Germline V gene data show CDR1 as LNHDA and CDR2 as SQIVND (reference sequence). CDR3 amino acids: CASSIAPGQGSYEQYF. The DNA of the CDR3 is TGTGCCAGTAGTATAGCCCCGGGACAGGGATCCTACGAGCAGTACTTC.

CDR3 sequence reads: CASSPRWLLRQSMNTEAFF. In nucleotides, the CDR3 is TGTGCCAGCAGCCCACGGTGGTTATTGAGACAGAGCATGAACACTGAAGCTTTCTTT. This chain links TRBV14 with TRBJ1-1, with D perhaps TRBD1 (5 bases). The CDR3 extends over 19 amino acids. The ends were cut back, 4 bases at V and 0 bases at J, with 24 bases in the middle. The V gene's germline CDR1 is SGHDN and CDR2 FVKESK.

This chain's CDR3 is CASSRDFTGYTF. The CDR3 DNA reads TGTGCCAGCAGCCGCGACTTTACTGGCTACACCTTC. The chain links TRBV7-9 to TRBJ1-2; the D is unclear. CDR3 size: 12 residues. V lost 5 bases and J lost 7, with 11 bases in between. The V gene's germline CDR1 is SEHNR and CDR2 FQNEAQ (reference sequence).

The V call is TRBV6-5, the J call TRBJ1-6; TRBD1 might be the D (5 bases). CDR3 size: 15 residues. Germline V gene sequence: CDR1 MNHEY, CDR2 SVGAGI. Trimming shortened V by 7 bases and J by 8 bases, and 18 bases separated the two germline ends. In DNA, the CDR3 is TGTGCCAGCAATTCATCAGGGAGGGTGGATTCACCCCTCCACTTT. The encoded protein is CASNSSGRVDSPLHF.

On this clone itself: The sample carries other DNA sequences with the same CDR3. This chain links TRBV30 with TRBJ1-1, with no clear D. Germline CDR1 reads GTSNPN; CDR2 reads SVGIG (reference sequence). CDR3 size: 12 residues. Between the trimmed V and J ends, which lost 2 bases and 1 base, there was a span of 5 bases. The CDR3 is CAWSRRNTEAFF. CDR3 sequence (DNA): TGTGCCTGGAGTCGTCGGAACACTGAAGCTTTCTTT. Full variable domain (rest looked up from reference TRBV30 and TRBJ1-1): SQTIHQWPATLVQPVGSPLSLECTVEGTSNPNLYWYRQAAGRGLQLLFYSVGIGQISSEVPQNLSASRPQDRQFILSSKKLLLSDSGFYLCAWSRRNTEAFFGQGTRLTVV.

V and J are TRBV6-5 and TRBJ1-2, with 7 nucleotides matching TRBD1. The CDR3 sequence is 15 residues long. Germline loops: CDR1 MNHEY, CDR2 SVGAGI. V lost 2 bases and J lost 2; bases outside the gene matches: 5. The CDR3 spells CASSYDGQANYGYTF. CDR3 nucleotides: TGTGCCAGCAGTTACGACGGACAGGCCAACTATGGCTACACCTTC.

The V and J genes are TRBV5-6 and TRBJ2-7; 11 bases agree with TRBD1. Germline CDR1 SGHDT, CDR2 YYEEEE. The CDR3 loop spans 14 amino acids. J lost 4 bases, V lost 4 bases, and 4 bases had no gene match. CDR3 nucleotides: TGTGCCAGCAGCGGCGGACAGGGGGCGTACGAGCAGTACTTC. It yields the protein CASSGGQGAYEQYF.

The chain joins TRBV20-1 to TRBJ2-5, with D tentatively TRBD2 (5 bases). CDR3 length equals 13 residues. Trimming removed 3 bases at V and 4 bases at J, with 12 bases between. Germline V gene data show CDR1 as DFQATT and CDR2 as SNEGSKA (reference sequence). The CDR3 DNA follows: TGCAGTGCTAGTTCGGAGGTTGGAGAGACCCAGTACTTC. This codes for CSASSEVGETQYF.

The rearrangement joins TRBV7-2 to TRBJ1-6; D may be TRBD1 (5 bases). The CDR3 has 14 residues. Deletions cut 7 bases from V and 8 bases from J, with 15 bases between. Germline CDR1 is SGHTA and CDR2 is FQGNSA. CDR3 sequence (DNA): TGTGCCAGCACCTATCAGGGCCGGGATTCACCCCTCCACTTT. It codes for CASTYQGRDSPLHF.

The CDR3 loop reads CASSDQGWYGYTF. In nucleotides, the CDR3 is TGTGCCAGCAGTGACCAGGGGTGGTATGGCTACACCTTC. This chain joins TRBV2 and TRBJ1-2, with D possibly being TRBD1 (6 bases). The CDR3 totals 13 residues. Germline assignment: CDR1 SNHLY and CDR2 FYNNEI. Trimming stripped 3 bases from V and 5 bases from J, with 10 bases between.

V is TRBV7-9 and J is TRBJ1-6, with a possible D match to TRBD1 (6 bases). The CDR3 runs 15 residues. CDR1 is SEHNR, CDR2 FQNEAQ, per germline (reference sequence). Trimming shortened V by 2 bases and J by 7 bases, and 12 bases separated the two germline ends. CDR3: CASSLRGTGNSPLHF. CDR3 bases: TGTGCCAGCAGCTTAAGGGGGACGGGAAATTCACCCCTCCACTTT. Complete variable domain (other parts from reference TRBV7-9 and TRBJ1-6): DTGVSQNPRHKITKRGQNVTFRCDPISEHNRLYWYRQTLGQGPEFLTYFQNEAQLEKSRLLSDRFSAERPKGSFSTLEIQRTEQGDSAMYLCASSLRGTGNSPLHFGNGTRLTVT.

The rearrangement joins TRBV18 to TRBJ1-2; the match to TRBD1 covers 12 bases. The CDR3 is 16 amino acids. Germline-derived CDR1 and CDR2 are KGHSH and LQKENI. The ends lost 3 bases at V and 8 bases at J; junction bases unmatched: 10. CDR3 nucleotides: TGTGCCAGCTCACCGGCCGGGACAGGGGGCTCAGGGGGCTACACCTTC. This sequence encodes CASSPAGTGGSGGYTF. Full variable domain (outside the CDR3, taken from reference TRBV18 and TRBJ1-2): NAGVMQNPRHLVRRRGQEARLRCSPMKGHSHVYWYRQLPEEGLKFMVYLQKENIIDESGMPKERFSAEFPKEGPSILRIQQVVRGDSAAYFCASSPAGTGGSGGYTFGSGTRLTVV.

The rearrangement links TRBV4-3 to TRBJ2-3, with 8 bases aligning to TRBD2. The CDR3 extends over 16 amino acids. V was clipped by 6 bases and J by 4 bases; unmatched bases: 12. CDR1 LGHNA and CDR2 YSLEER come from the germline V gene. Written as DNA, the CDR3 is TGCGCCAGCAGTCCGAAGCGGGAGAGTGGGGCAGATACGCAGTATTTT. Residues: CASSPKRESGADTQYF.

The V call is TRBV4-2, the J call TRBJ1-1; D is possibly TRBD1 (6 bases). V lost 6 bases, J lost 1 base, and 12 bases lay in between. The germline V gene has CDR1 LGHNA and CDR2 YNFKEQ. The CDR3 covers 14 residues. CDR3 bases: TGTGCCAGCAGTCGGACAGCCGAGAACACTGAAGCTTTCTTT. Encoded protein: CASSRTAENTEAFF.